These T cell receptor beta chains were read from a single sample in a study of OX40 agonist ivuxolimab in advanced cancers. Clones were sequenced by immunoSEQ multiplex PCR, and TCRdb holds only the in-frame ones, with some missing. The data show about 40,000 clones, with more than 70% seen just once and 20% to 25% held by the top ten. This specimen was CD4+ or CD8+ T cells sorted from blood, taken in a trial of the OX40 agonist ivuxolimab. These receptors were taken from an adult with an advanced solid tumor such as melanoma, head and neck, liver or kidney cancer. Each CDR3 is given with its conserved first and last residue. D genes are given only for firm matches. The size entry is marked missing in some rows and otherwise reads once, few, many or a size class.

>TRBV19|.|TRBJ1-2|.
TGTGCCAGTAGTAAAAGGGGATCCTATGGCTACACCTTC
CASSKRGSYGYTF
>TRBV7-3|.|TRBJ2-7|TRBD1
TGTGCCAGCAGCCGGGGACAGGGTTACGAGCAGTACTTC
CASSRGQGYEQYF
>TRBV6-5|.|TRBJ1-1|.
TGTGCCAGCCATCTAATCGGGGGGTCGAAAGCTTTCTTT
CASHLIGGSKAFF
>TRBV7-9|many|TRBJ2-4|TRBD2
TGTGCCAGCAGCTTAGCGGGAGGGGAAGGGAAAAACATTCAGTACTTC
CASSLAGGEGKNIQYF
>TRBV4-3|once|TRBJ1-2|.
TGCGCCAGCAGCCAAGAAGGCGGGGAACTCTTCGGGTATGGCTACACCTTC
CASSQEGGELFGYGYTF
>TRBV6-4|few|TRBJ1-2|.
TGTGCCAGCAGTGACTCCCGACGACAGTCTAAGTATGGCTACACCTTC
CASSDSRRQSKYGYTF
>TRBV5-8|.|TRBJ1-2|.
TGTGCCAGCACCCCGGGGCAGGGGACTTGGGGCTACACCTTC
CASTPGQGTWGYTF
>TRBV19|.|TRBJ1-1|.
TGTGCCAGTAGTAAGGGGAGAGAAGCTTTCTTT
CASSKGREAFF
>TRBV11-2|.|TRBJ2-3|.
TGTGCCAGCAGCTTCCCTGTCCGGGACCGAAGAAAAGATACGCAGTATTTT
CASSFPVRDRRKDTQYF
>TRBV11-3|.|TRBJ2-2|TRBD1
TGTGCCAGCAGCTTAGGCTTCCGGGACAGGGGCATCACCGGGGAGCTGTTTTTT
CASSLGFRDRGITGELFF
>TRBV27|.|TRBJ2-2|.
TGTGCCAGCAGTCTCCTGAACACCGGGGAGCTGTTTTTT
CASSLLNTGELFF
>TRBV7-3|.|TRBJ2-7|.
TGTGCCAGCAGCTCCGAGGCGGGCTACGAGCAGTACTTC
CASSSEAGYEQYF
>TRBV29-1|.|TRBJ1-2|.
TGCAGCGACCGAGTTTCCTATGGCTACACCTTC
CSDRVSYGYTF
>TRBV4-3|.|TRBJ2-1|.
TGCGCCAGCAGCCCAACTGCGGGGCGGGACCGTAGATACAATGAGCAGTTCTTC
CASSPTAGRDRRYNEQFF
>TRBV27|.|TRBJ2-3|.
TGTGCCAGCAGTTTATTAGCTTTTTCTAGCACAGATACGCAGTATTTT
CASSLLAFSSTDTQYF
>TRBV7-6|.|TRBJ2-5|.
TGTGCCAGCAGCTTATACCTGGGAGAGACCCAGTACTTC
CASSLYLGETQYF
>TRBV19|.|TRBJ1-5|.
TGTGCCAGTAGTCCCGGGACTGGAAATCAGCCCCAGCATTTT
CASSPGTGNQPQHF
>TRBV6-5|.|TRBJ2-7|.
TGTGCCAGCAGTTACGGGAGCGGATACGAGCAGTACTTC
CASSYGSGYEQYF
>TRBV7-2|once|TRBJ2-2|TRBD1
TGTGCCAGCAGCCCCCGACAGGGGGCGGCCGGGGAGCTGTTTTTT
CASSPRQGAAGELFF
>TRBV28|.|TRBJ1-4|.
TGTGCCAGCAGCCCACACACGCTACTAGGGGAGAATGAAAAACTGTTTTTT
CASSPHTLLGENEKLFF
>TRBV5-1|.|TRBJ2-3|TRBD1
TGCGCCAGCAGCCAGCTCACGGACAGGCCCTTTCCCAGCACAGATACGCAGTATTTT
CASSQLTDRPFPSTDTQYF
>TRBV6-6|many|TRBJ2-3|.
TGTGCCAGCAGTTACTCGGACGGAGATACGCAGTATTTT
CASSYSDGDTQYF
>TRBV5-5|.|TRBJ1-1|.
TGTGCCAGCAGCTTGGAAGGGGCTGAAGCTTTCTTT
CASSLEGAEAFF